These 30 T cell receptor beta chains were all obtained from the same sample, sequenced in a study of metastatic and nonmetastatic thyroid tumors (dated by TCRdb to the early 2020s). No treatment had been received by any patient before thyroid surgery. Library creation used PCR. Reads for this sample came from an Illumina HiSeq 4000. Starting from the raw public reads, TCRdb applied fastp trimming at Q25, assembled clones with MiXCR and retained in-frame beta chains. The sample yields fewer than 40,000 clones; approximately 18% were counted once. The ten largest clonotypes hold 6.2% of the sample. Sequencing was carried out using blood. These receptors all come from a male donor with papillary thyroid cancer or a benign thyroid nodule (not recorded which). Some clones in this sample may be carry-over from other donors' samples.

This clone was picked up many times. The CDR3, as DNA: TGTGCCACCAGCAGAGATTTGGACAGTGATAATTCACCCCTCCACTTT. The encoded protein is CATSRDLDSDNSPLHF. This chain joins TRBV15 and TRBJ1-6; weak D call: TRBD1 (6 bases). Germline CDR1 and CDR2: LNHNV and YYDKDF (reference sequence). Trimming removed 0 bases at V and 5 bases at J, with 11 bases between. This CDR3 comprises 16 residues.

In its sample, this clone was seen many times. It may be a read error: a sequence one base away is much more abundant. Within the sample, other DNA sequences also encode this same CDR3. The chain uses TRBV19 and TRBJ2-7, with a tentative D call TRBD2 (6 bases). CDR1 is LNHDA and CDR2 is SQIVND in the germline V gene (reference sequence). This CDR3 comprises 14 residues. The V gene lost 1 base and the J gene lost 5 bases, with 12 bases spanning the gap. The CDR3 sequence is CASSIGITGDEQYF. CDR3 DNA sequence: TGTGCCAGTAGTATAGGAATCACGGGGGACGAGCAGTACTTC.

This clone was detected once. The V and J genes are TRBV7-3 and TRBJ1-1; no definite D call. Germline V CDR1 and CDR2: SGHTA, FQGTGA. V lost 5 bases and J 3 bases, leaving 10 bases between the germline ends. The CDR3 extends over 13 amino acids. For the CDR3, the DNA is TGTGCCAGCAGCGACGGGGTTGACACTGAAGCTTTCTTT. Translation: CASSDGVDTEAFF.

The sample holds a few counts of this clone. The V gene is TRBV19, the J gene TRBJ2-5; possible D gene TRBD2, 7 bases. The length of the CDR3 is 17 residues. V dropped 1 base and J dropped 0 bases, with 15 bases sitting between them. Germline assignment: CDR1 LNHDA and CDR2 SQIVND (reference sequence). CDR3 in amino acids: CASSIGGGVGYQETQYF. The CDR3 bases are TGTGCCAGTAGTATAGGGGGGGGCGTGGGATACCAAGAGACCCAGTACTTC.

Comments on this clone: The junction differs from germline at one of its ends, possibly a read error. The CDR3 coding sequence is TGTGCTAGCAGCGCCCGACAGGACGGAGTGCCTGGAAACACCATATATTTT. Protein product: CASSARQDGVPGNTIYF. This rearrangement joins TRBV11-1 to TRBJ1-3, with D maybe TRBD1 (6 bases). Germline V gene sequence: CDR1 SGHAT, CDR2 FQDESV (reference sequence). The CDR3 covers 17 residues.

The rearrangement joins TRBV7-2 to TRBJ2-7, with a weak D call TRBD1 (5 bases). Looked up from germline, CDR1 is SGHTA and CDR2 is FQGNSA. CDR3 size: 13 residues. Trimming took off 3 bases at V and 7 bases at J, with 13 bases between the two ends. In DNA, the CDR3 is TGTGCCAGCAGCTTTGGGGCCAGTGGGGAGCAGTACTTC. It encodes CASSFGASGEQYF.

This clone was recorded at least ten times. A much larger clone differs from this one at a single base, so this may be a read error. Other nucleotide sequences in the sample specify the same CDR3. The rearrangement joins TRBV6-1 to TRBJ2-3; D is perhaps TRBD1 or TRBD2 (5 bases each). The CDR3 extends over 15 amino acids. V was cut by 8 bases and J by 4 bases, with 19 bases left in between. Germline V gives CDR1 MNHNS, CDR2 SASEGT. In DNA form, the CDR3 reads TGTGCCAGCGGTGCGATCGGGACGGGGTCAGATACGCAGTATTTT. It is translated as CASGAIGTGSDTQYF.

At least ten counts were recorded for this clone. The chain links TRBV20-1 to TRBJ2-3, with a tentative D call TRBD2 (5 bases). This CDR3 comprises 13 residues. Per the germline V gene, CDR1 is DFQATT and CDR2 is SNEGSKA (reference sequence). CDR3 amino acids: CSGVPPGSDTQYF. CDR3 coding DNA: TGCAGCGGGGTCCCCCCGGGCTCAGATACGCAGTATTTT.

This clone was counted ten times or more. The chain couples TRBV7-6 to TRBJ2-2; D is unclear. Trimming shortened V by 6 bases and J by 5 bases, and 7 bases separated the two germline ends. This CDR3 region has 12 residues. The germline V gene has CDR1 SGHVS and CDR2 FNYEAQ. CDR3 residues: CASSFRTGELFF. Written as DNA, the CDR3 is TGTGCCAGCAGTTTTAGGACCGGGGAGCTGTTTTTT.

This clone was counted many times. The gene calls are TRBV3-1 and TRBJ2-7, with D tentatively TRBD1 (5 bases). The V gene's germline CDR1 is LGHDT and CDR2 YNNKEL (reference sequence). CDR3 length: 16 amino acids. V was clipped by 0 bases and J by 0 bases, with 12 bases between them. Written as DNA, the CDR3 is TGTGCCAGCAGCCAAGATCAGGGCAGCAGCTCCTACGAGCAGTACTTC. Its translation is CASSQDQGSSSYEQYF.

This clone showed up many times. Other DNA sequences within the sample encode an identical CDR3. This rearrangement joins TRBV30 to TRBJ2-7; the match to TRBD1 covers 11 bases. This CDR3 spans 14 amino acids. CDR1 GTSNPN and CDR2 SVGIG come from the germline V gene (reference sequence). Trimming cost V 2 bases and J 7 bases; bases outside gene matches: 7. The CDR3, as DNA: TGTGCCTGGAGTCCTGGGACAGGGGGTTGGGAGCAGTACTTC. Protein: CAWSPGTGGWEQYF.

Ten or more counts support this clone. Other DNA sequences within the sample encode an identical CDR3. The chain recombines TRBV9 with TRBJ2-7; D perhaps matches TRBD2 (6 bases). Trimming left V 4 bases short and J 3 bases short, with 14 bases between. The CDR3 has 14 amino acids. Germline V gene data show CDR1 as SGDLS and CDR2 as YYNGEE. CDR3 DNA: TGTGCCAGCAGCTCCGGCGGGGCAGGCTACGAGCAGTACTTC. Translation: CASSSGGAGYEQYF.

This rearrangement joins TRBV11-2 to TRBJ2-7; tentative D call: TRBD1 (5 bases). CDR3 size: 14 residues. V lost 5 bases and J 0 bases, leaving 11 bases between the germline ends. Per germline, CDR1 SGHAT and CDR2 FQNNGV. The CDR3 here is CASSRDRGSYEQYF. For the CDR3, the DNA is TGTGCCAGCAGCCGTGACAGAGGCTCCTACGAGCAGTACTTC.

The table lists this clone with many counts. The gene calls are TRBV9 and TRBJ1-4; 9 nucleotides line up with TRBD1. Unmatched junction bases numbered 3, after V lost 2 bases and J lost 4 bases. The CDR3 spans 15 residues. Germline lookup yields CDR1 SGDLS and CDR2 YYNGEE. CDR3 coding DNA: TGTGCCAGCAGCGTGAGGACAGGGGATAATGAAAAACTGTTTTTT. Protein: CASSVRTGDNEKLFF.

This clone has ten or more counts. The CDR3 DNA follows: TGCGCCAGCAGCTTGACACCGGACAGGGGGCGCACTGAAGCTTTCTTT. Protein product: CASSLTPDRGRTEAFF. The gene calls are TRBV5-1 and TRBJ1-1; 11 bases align to TRBD1. After removal of 1 base from V and 4 bases from J, the junction contained 6 bases not matched to a gene. The CDR3 spans 16 residues. Germline V gives CDR1 SGHRS, CDR2 YFSETQ.

The CDR3 DNA follows: TGTGCCAGCAGTTTAACGGTAGTGGTGTACGAGCAGTACTTC. Protein sequence: CASSLTVVVYEQYF. The rearrangement uses TRBV27 and TRBJ2-7; D ambiguous. Germline values: CDR1 MNHEY, CDR2 SMNVEV (reference sequence). This CDR3 has 14 residues. The V and J ends lost 2 bases and 4 bases respectively, with 12 bases between them.

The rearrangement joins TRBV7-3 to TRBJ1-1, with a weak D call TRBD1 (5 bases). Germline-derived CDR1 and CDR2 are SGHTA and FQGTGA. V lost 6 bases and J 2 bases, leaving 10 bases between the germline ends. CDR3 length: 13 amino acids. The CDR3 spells CASSATANTEAFF. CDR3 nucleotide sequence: TGTGCCAGCAGTGCGACAGCTAACACTGAAGCTTTCTTT. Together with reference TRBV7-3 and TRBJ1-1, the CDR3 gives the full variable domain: GAGVSQTPSNKVTEKGKYVELRCDPISGHTALYWYRQSLGQGPEFLIYFQGTGAADDSGLPNDRFFAVRPEGSVSTLKIQRTERGDSAVYLCASSATANTEAFFGQGTRLTVV.

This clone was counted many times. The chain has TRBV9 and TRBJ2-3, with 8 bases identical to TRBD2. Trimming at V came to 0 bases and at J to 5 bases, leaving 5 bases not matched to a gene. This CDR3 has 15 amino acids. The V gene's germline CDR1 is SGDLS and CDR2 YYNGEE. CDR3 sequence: CASSVGSGEGDTQYF. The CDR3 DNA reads TGTGCCAGCAGCGTAGGTAGCGGGGAGGGAGATACGCAGTATTTT.

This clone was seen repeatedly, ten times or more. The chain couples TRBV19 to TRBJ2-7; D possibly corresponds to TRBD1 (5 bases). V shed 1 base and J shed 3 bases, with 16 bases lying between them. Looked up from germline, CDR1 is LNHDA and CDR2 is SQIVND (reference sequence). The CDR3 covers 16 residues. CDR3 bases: TGTGCCAGTAGTATAGGTAGCAGGGAATACGGCTACGAGCAGTACTTC. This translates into CASSIGSREYGYEQYF.

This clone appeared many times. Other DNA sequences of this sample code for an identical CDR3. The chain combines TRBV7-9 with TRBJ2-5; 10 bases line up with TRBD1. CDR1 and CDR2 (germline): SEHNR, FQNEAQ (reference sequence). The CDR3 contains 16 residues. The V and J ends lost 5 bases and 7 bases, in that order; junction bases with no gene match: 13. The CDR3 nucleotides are TGTGCCAGCAGCCCCCCGGAGCCGGGACAGGGGCTGACCCAGTACTTC. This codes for CASSPPEPGQGLTQYF.

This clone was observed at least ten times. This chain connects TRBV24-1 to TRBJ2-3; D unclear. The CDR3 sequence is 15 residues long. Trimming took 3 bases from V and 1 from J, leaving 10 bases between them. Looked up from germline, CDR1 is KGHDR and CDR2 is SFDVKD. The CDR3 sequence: CATSDRADGTDTQYF. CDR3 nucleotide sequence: TGTGCCACCAGTGATCGGGCGGACGGCACAGATACGCAGTATTTT.

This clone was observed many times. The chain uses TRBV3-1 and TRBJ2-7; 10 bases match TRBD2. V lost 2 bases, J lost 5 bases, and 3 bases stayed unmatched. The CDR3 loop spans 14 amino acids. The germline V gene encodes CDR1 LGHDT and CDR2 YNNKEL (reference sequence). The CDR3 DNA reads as TGTGCCAGCAGCCAATCTAGCGGGAGCCACGAGCAGTACTTC. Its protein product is CASSQSSGSHEQYF.

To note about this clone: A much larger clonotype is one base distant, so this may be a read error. The CDR3 region has the DNA TGTGCCATCAGTACGGGACAGGGTCAAGAGACCCAGTACTTC. It translates to CAISTGQGQETQYF. The chain joins TRBV10-3 to TRBJ2-5, with 9 bases fitting TRBD1. The CDR3 has 14 amino acids. After removal of 5 bases from V and 2 bases from J, the junction contained 3 bases not matched to a gene. Germline lookup yields CDR1 ENHRY and CDR2 SYGVKD.

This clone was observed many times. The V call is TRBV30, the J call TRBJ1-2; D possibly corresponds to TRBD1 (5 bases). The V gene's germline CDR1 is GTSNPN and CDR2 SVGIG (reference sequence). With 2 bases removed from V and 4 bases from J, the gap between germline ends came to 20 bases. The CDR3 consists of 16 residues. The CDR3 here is CAWSIWGERETYGYTF. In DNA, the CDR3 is TGTGCCTGGAGTATATGGGGGGAACGGGAGACCTATGGCTACACCTTC.

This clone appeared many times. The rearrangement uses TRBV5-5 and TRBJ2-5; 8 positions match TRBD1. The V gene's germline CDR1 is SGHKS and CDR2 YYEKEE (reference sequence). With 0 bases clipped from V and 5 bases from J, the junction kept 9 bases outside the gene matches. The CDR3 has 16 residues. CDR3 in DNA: TGTGCCAGCAGCTTGGGCTCAGGGGGCTTAGGGGAGACCCAGTACTTC. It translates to CASSLGSGGLGETQYF.

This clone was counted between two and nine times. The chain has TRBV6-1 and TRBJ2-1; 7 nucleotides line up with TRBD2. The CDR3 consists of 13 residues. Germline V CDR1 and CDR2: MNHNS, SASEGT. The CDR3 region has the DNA TGTGCTGTGGGGGGGATCCGGCACAATGAGCAGTTCTTC. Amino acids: CAVGGIRHNEQFF.

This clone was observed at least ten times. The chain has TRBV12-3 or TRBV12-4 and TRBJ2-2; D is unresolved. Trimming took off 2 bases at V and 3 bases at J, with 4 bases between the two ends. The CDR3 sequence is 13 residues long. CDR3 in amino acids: CASSLYDTGELFF. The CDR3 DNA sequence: TGTGCCAGCAGTTTATACGACACCGGGGAGCTGTTTTTT.

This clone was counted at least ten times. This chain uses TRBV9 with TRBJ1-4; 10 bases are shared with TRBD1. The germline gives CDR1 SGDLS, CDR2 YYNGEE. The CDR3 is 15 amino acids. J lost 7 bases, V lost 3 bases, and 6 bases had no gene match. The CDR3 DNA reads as TGTGCCAGCAGCGCATGGACAGGGGGGACTGAAAAACTGTTTTTT. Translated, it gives CASSAWTGGTEKLFF.

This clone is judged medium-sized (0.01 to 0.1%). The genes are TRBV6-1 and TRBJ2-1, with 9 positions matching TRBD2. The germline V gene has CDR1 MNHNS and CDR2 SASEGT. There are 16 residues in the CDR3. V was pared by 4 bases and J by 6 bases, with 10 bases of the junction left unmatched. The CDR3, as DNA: TGTGCCAGCAGTGGACTTGAGCGGGGGGCAACCAATGAGCAGTTCTTC. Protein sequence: CASSGLERGATNEQFF.

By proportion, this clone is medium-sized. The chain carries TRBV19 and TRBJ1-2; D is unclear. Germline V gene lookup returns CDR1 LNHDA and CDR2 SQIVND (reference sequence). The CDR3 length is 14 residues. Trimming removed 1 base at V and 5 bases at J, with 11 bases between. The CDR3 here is CASSIGKTGYGYTF. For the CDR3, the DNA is TGTGCCAGTAGTATAGGAAAGACGGGTTATGGCTACACCTTC.